These T cell receptor beta chains were read from a single sample in a study of cytomegalovirus exposure and HLA in healthy donors. Assay used: immunoSEQ multiplex PCR; TCRdb lists only in-frame clones, some missing. The top ten clones hold about 2% of a sample with roughly 98,000 clones, 76% of them seen once. Sequencing was done on a sample of PBMCs. Source of these receptors: a man aged 35 to 55 in good health and CMV-seronegative. The CDR3 runs from the conserved cysteine through the conserved F or W. A D gene is named only where the DNA matches it firmly. Size values are once, few and many counts, or a class for expanded clones, and some rows have none.

abundance	v_gene	j_gene	d_gene	CDR3nt	CDR3aa
few	TRBV15	TRBJ2-2	NA	TGTGCCACCAGCAGAGATCTCGACACCGGGGAGCTGTTTTTT	CATSRDLDTGELFF
NA	TRBV29-1	TRBJ2-7	NA	TGCAGCGTGAAGGGACACGATTACGAGCAGTACTTC	CSVKGHDYEQYF
NA	TRBV19	TRBJ1-6	TRBD1	TGTGCCAGTAGAGGGGGCGTAAAGAATTCACCCCTCCACTTT	CASRGGVKNSPLHF
NA	TRBV7-9	TRBJ2-5	TRBD2	TGTGCCAGCAGCTTAGTGGGACTAGCAGCCCAAGAGACCCAGTACTTC	CASSLVGLAAQETQYF
NA	TRBV6-6	TRBJ1-4	NA	TGTGCCAGCAGTTACCTTGCAGGGGCAACTAATGAAAAACTGTTTTTT	CASSYLAGATNEKLFF
NA	TRBV28	TRBJ2-7	NA	TGTGCCAGTCGCGGGACTTCATTCAGGCAGTACTTC	CASRGTSFRQYF
NA	TRBV6-5	TRBJ1-1	TRBD1	TGTGCCAGCAGTCGGACAGGGAGTAGGCACACTGAAGCTTTCTTT	CASSRTGSRHTEAFF
NA	TRBV27	TRBJ2-7	NA	TGTGCCAGCAGTCCGGGTTACGAGCAGTACTTC	CASSPGYEQYF
once	TRBV27	TRBJ1-3	NA	TGTGCCAGCAGTTTAGGGGGCCCATCCACTGGAAACACCATATATTTT	CASSLGGPSTGNTIYF
NA	TRBV28	TRBJ1-4	NA	TGTGCCAGCAGTATATTAACCCTCCGGGACACAGAAAAACTGTTTTTT	CASSILTLRDTEKLFF
NA	TRBV5-4	TRBJ2-7	TRBD2	TGTGCCAGCAGGGTGTTCGGGAGGTCCTACGAGCAGTACTTC	CASRVFGRSYEQYF
NA	TRBV4-1	TRBJ1-3	TRBD1	TGCGCCAGCAGCCGAACGGGACAGGGAAAGGACACCATATATTTT	CASSRTGQGKDTIYF
NA	TRBV2	TRBJ2-3	NA	TGTGCCAGCAGTGAAGCCGGACACGGCACAGATACGCAGTATTTT	CASSEAGHGTDTQYF
NA	TRBV4-1	TRBJ2-7	TRBD1	TGCGCCAGCAGCCAAGAAAGGCAGGGGGCCTACGAGCAGTACTTC	CASSQERQGAYEQYF
NA	TRBV30	TRBJ2-1	TRBD2	TGTGCCTGGAGTCTGGAGCGGGGTTACAATGAGCAGTTCTTC	CAWSLERGYNEQFF
NA	TRBV30	TRBJ1-1	NA	TGTGCCTGGAGTGGCGTATATCGAGCTTTCTTT	CAWSGVYRAFF
NA	TRBV6-1	TRBJ1-6	NA	TGTGCCAGCAGTGAATCTTATGCGGATTCACCCCTCCACTTT	CASSESYADSPLHF
NA	TRBV5-1	TRBJ2-7	TRBD1	TGCGCCAGCAGTTCACCGGGACAGGGGATCCACGAGCAGTACTTC	CASSSPGQGIHEQYF
NA	TRBV5-4	TRBJ1-4	TRBD1	TGTGCCAGCAGCTTGGAAGGGACAGAAAATGAAAAACTGTTTTTT	CASSLEGTENEKLFF
NA	TRBV7-9	TRBJ2-7	TRBD2	TGTTCCAGCAGCCCGCGGGAGGAGCAGTACTTC	CSSSPREEQYF
NA	TRBV7-9	TRBJ2-3	NA	TGTGCCAGCAGCTTAGCGCTAAGGAAGGGGAGGGATACGCAGTATTTT	CASSLALRKGRDTQYF
once	TRBV4-1	TRBJ1-3	NA	TGCGCCAGCAGCCAACAGGGGGGAAACACCATATATTTT	CASSQQGGNTIYF
NA	TRBV4-3	TRBJ2-3	TRBD2	TGCGCCAGCAGCCAAGATCAGGCTAGCGGGATGTTGGCAGATACGCAGTATTTT	CASSQDQASGMLADTQYF
NA	TRBV5-4	TRBJ2-3	TRBD2	TGTGCCAGCAGCTTGGGCGGGGGTGTTGAAGATACGCAGTATTTT	CASSLGGGVEDTQYF
NA	TRBV27	TRBJ2-1	NA	TGTGCCAGCAGTTTAGCTAGCAGTGGCAATGAGCAGTTCTTC	CASSLASSGNEQFF
NA	TRBV28	TRBJ1-5	NA	TGTGCCAGCAGTTTTTCCCGTCGGGGTAGCAATCAGCTCCAGCATTTT	CASSFSRRGSNQLQHF
NA	TRBV7-9	TRBJ2-1	TRBD1	TGTGCCAGCAGCCAAAGCGACAGGGGGCAGTTCTTC	CASSQSDRGQFF
once	TRBV18	TRBJ1-1	TRBD1	TGTGCCAGCTCACCTTTGGACAGGGGGAACACTGAAGCTTTCTTT	CASSPLDRGNTEAFF
NA	TRBV5-1	TRBJ2-7	TRBD2	TGCGCCTCGCGGGGGAACTACGAGCAGTACTTC	CASRGNYEQYF
NA	TRBV6-1	TRBJ2-7	TRBD1	TGTGCCAGCAGGCCGGGACAGGACAGGAGTGAGCAGTACTTC	CASRPGQDRSEQYF
NA	TRBV28	TRBJ2-7	NA	TGTGCCAGCAGTTTAGGAGGAGTAACGCCCTACGAGCAGTACTTC	CASSLGGVTPYEQYF
NA	TRBV9	TRBJ2-2	NA	TGTGCCAGCAGCGTACGTCCCACCGGGGAGCTGTTTTTT	CASSVRPTGELFF
NA	TRBV25-1	TRBJ2-1	TRBD1	TGTGCCAGCAGCACCGGGACAGCGAATGAGCAGTTCTTC	CASSTGTANEQFF
NA	TRBV28	TRBJ2-7	TRBD1	TGTGCCAGCAGTTTGGGACAGGGTACGGAGGAGCAGTACTTC	CASSLGQGTEEQYF
NA	TRBV9	TRBJ1-1	NA	TGTGCCAGCAGCGCTCAGGGTGCTGAAGCTTTCTTT	CASSAQGAEAFF
NA	TRBV7-2	TRBJ2-7	TRBD2	TGTGCCAGCAGTAGGGGAGGGCCCTACGAGCAGTACTTC	CASSRGGPYEQYF